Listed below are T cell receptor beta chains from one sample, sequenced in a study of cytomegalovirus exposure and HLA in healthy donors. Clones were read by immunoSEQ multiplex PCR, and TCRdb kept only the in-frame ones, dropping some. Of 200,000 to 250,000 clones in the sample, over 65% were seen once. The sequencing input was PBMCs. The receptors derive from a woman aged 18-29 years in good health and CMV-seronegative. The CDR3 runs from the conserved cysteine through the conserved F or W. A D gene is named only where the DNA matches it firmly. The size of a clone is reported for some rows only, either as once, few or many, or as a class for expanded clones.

CSVAVGSNQPQHF	TGCAGCGTGGCGGTCGGGAGCAATCAGCCCCAGCATTTT	-	TRBV29-1	-	TRBJ1-5
CATSRGNTNYGYTF	TGTGCCACCAGCAGGGGCAATACTAACTATGGCTACACCTTC	-	TRBV15	-	TRBJ1-2
CASSYPRDSTYEQYF	TGTGCCAGCAGTTATCCCAGGGACAGCACCTACGAGCAGTACTTC	TRBD1	TRBV6-6	-	TRBJ2-7
CASSLAGGRDEQYF	TGCGCCAGCAGCTTGGCCGGGGGTCGGGACGAGCAGTACTTC	-	TRBV5-1	-	TRBJ2-7
CASSLSQGSLTEAFF	TGTGCCAGCAGCTTATCCCAGGGTTCACTCACTGAAGCTTTCTTT	-	TRBV7-9	-	TRBJ1-1
CASSFLGGNSPLHF	TGTGCCAGCAGCTTTCTAGGGGGTAATTCACCCCTCCACTTT	-	TRBV5-4	-	TRBJ1-6
CAWSKNRDGYMNTEAFF	TGTGCCTGGAGTAAGAACCGGGACGGATACATGAACACTGAAGCTTTCTTT	-	TRBV30	few	TRBJ1-1
CASSTRRYEQYF	TGTGCCAGCAGTACTAGAAGATACGAGCAGTACTTC	-	TRBV28	once	TRBJ2-7
CASSQRAPGASGANVLTF	TGCGCCAGCAGCCAGAGGGCCCCGGGGGCATCTGGGGCCAACGTCCTGACTTTC	-	TRBV4-1	-	TRBJ2-6
CASKRGSAPSEQFF	TGTGCCAGCAAGCGGGGTAGCGCTCCCAGTGAGCAGTTCTTC	TRBD2	TRBV25-1	once	TRBJ2-1
CASSGPQRGVQETQYF	TGTGCCAGCAGTGGCCCCCAGCGGGGGGTCCAAGAGACCCAGTACTTC	TRBD2	TRBV6-1	-	TRBJ2-5
CASSLVQTGGFGYGYTF	TGCGCCAGCAGCTTGGTCCAGACAGGGGGCTTTGGCTATGGCTACACCTTC	TRBD1	TRBV5-1	-	TRBJ1-2
CASTDSPYGYTF	TGTGCCAGTACAGACAGTCCCTATGGCTACACCTTC	-	TRBV6-6	once	TRBJ1-2
CASQTGQRQAFF	TGTGCCTCCCAAACAGGGCAACGCCAAGCTTTCTTT	-	TRBV30	-	TRBJ1-1
CASSESGGYGYTF	TGTGCCAGCAGTGAGTCGGGGGGCTATGGCTACACCTTC	-	TRBV6-1	few	TRBJ1-2
CASSQGGDTEAFF	TGTGCCAGCTCACAGGGGGGAGACACTGAAGCTTTCTTT	-	TRBV18	-	TRBJ1-1
CAISESNGIYGYTF	TGTGCCATCAGTGAGTCGAATGGGATTTATGGCTACACCTTC	-	TRBV10-3	medium-sized	TRBJ1-2
CASRGGFTEAFF	TGTGCCAGTAGGGGGGGTTTCACTGAAGCTTTCTTT	-	TRBV19	few	TRBJ1-1
CAWNAGTGSSVHGYTF	TGTGCCTGGAATGCCGGGACAGGGAGTTCGGTACATGGCTACACCTTC	TRBD1	TRBV30	once	TRBJ1-2
CASSVGGGGHEKLFF	TGTGCCAGCAGCGTAGGCGGGGGCGGGCATGAAAAACTGTTTTTT	-	TRBV9	-	TRBJ1-4
CASSKGQGSYEQYF	TGTGCCAGCAGCAAGGGACAGGGATCCTACGAGCAGTACTTC	TRBD1	TRBV9	-	TRBJ2-7
CASSWGDGGYTF	TGTGCCAGCAGCTGGGGGGATGGCGGCTACACCTTC	-	TRBV5-6	once	TRBJ1-2
CASSQDGSDTQYF	TGCGCCAGCAGCCAAGATGGATCAGATACGCAGTATTTT	-	TRBV4-1	-	TRBJ2-3
CASSAGSYNEQFF	TGTGCCAGCAGTGCCGGTTCCTACAATGAGCAGTTCTTC	-	TRBV25-1	-	TRBJ2-1
CASSRTGVPGGGYTF	TGTGCCAGCAGCCGTACAGGGGTCCCCGGGGGAGGCTACACCTTC	TRBD1	TRBV14	-	TRBJ1-2
CASSTQLAGTDEQFF	TGCGCCAGCAGCACTCAGCTAGCGGGGACGGATGAGCAGTTCTTC	TRBD2	TRBV5-1	-	TRBJ2-1
CSVVLAGVAKNIQYF	TGCAGCGTTGTACTAGCGGGGGTAGCCAAAAACATTCAGTACTTC	TRBD2	TRBV29-1	once	TRBJ2-4
CAISETGYSNQPQHF	TGTGCCATCAGTGAGACAGGGTATAGCAATCAGCCCCAGCATTTT	-	TRBV10-3	-	TRBJ1-5
CASSYGTGANQPQHF	TGTGCCAGCAGTTACGGGACAGGGGCCAATCAGCCCCAGCATTTT	TRBD1	TRBV6-5	-	TRBJ1-5
CASSLLGGNTEAFF	TGTGCCAGCAGTTTATTAGGGGGGAACACTGAAGCTTTCTTT	-	TRBV27	-	TRBJ1-1
CASSPGTRAEKLFF	TGTGCCAGCTCACCAGGGACAAGAGCTGAAAAACTGTTTTTT	-	TRBV18	-	TRBJ1-4
CASSEEDRAQETQYF	TGTGCCAGCAGTGAAGAGGACAGGGCCCAAGAGACCCAGTACTTC	TRBD1	TRBV6-1	-	TRBJ2-5
CASNVEGASGYTF	TGTGCCAGCAACGTGGAGGGGGCGAGCGGCTACACCTTC	TRBD1	TRBV6-1	-	TRBJ1-2
CASSLDTGRYTEAFF	TGCGCCAGCAGCTTGGATACAGGGAGGTACACTGAAGCTTTCTTT	-	TRBV5-1	-	TRBJ1-1
CASSVGPYEQYF	TGTGCCAGCAGTGTGGGTCCCTACGAGCAGTACTTC	-	TRBV25-1	-	TRBJ2-7
CAWSLGVRAEAFF	TGTGCCTGGAGCCTCGGGGTCCGCGCTGAAGCTTTCTTT	-	TRBV30	once	TRBJ1-1
CASSPRTGNTGELFF	TGTGCCAGCTCACCTCGGACGGGAAACACCGGGGAGCTGTTTTTT	-	TRBV18	-	TRBJ2-2
CASSSSAGVYNEQFF	TGTGCCAGCAGCTCCTCAGCGGGCGTTTACAATGAGCAGTTCTTC	-	TRBV11-2	-	TRBJ2-1
CASRQGNEKLFF	TGTGCCAGCAGGCAGGGGAATGAAAAACTGTTTTTT	-	TRBV6-1	-	TRBJ1-4
CASSPQGASSGANVLTF	TGTGCCAGCTCGCCACAGGGGGCTAGCTCTGGGGCCAACGTCCTGACTTTC	TRBD1	TRBV18	-	TRBJ2-6
CASSPRPVEQYF	TGTGCCAGCAGCCCCCGTCCCGTCGAGCAGTACTTC	-	TRBV11-2	-	TRBJ2-7